The 17 T cell receptor beta chains reported below all come from one sample, sequenced in a study of T cell responses to AZD1222 COVID-19 vaccine. Sequenced by immunoSEQ multiplex PCR; TCRdb stores in-frame clones only, minus some. The sample yields about 100,000 clones, roughly nine tenths seen once. This specimen was peripheral blood, taken 28 days after the second AZD1222 dose. These receptors were collected from an adult who received the AZD1222 COVID-19 vaccine.

The chain links TRBV21-1 to TRBJ1-2. TRBV21-1 is a listed pseudogene. The CDR3 has 13 residues. This chain's CDR3 is CASSDRSKYGYTF. DNA of the CDR3: TGTGCCAGCAGCGACCGGTCCAAATATGGCTACACCTTC.

The V gene is TRBV3-1 (or the pseudogene TRBV3-2), the J gene TRBJ1-1; 8 positions agree with TRBD1. Germline loops: CDR1 LGHDT, CDR2 YNNKEL (reference sequence). CDR3 size: 14 residues. The trim removed 3 bases at V and 10 bases at J, leaving 10 bases unmatched. The CDR3 DNA is TGTGCCAGCAGCCACCGACAGGGGATGGGTGCAGCTTTCTTT. Encoded protein: CASSHRQGMGAAFF.

The V call is TRBV5-4, the J call TRBJ1-2; TRBD1 aligns across 10 bases. This CDR3 region has 16 residues. Losses at the gene ends were 1 base for V and 5 bases for J; bases not matched to a gene: 8. Germline assignment: CDR1 SGHNT and CDR2 YYREEE (reference sequence). The CDR3 region is CASSLPRQGARYGYTF. The DNA for the CDR3 is TGTGCCAGCAGCTTGCCGAGACAGGGGGCCCGGTATGGCTACACCTTC.

The gene calls are TRBV18 and TRBJ2-1, with D unresolved. The CDR3 runs 15 residues. Trimming left V 5 bases short and J 1 base short, with 12 bases between. The V gene's germline CDR1 is KGHSH and CDR2 LQKENI. DNA of the CDR3: TGTGCCAGCTCAGCCCTCCCCCGGTCCTACAATGAGCAGTTCTTC. The encoded protein is CASSALPRSYNEQFF.

The chain recombines TRBV27 with TRBJ2-3, with D unclear. Germline assignment: CDR1 MNHEY and CDR2 SMNVEV (reference sequence). The CDR3 sequence is 14 residues long. With 3 bases removed from V and 0 bases from J, the gap between germline ends came to 7 bases. The CDR3 protein is CASSLGLSTDTQYF. CDR3 bases: TGTGCCAGCAGTTTGGGTCTTAGCACAGATACGCAGTATTTT.

This chain links TRBV7-8 with TRBJ1-2; D is uncertain. There are 14 residues in the CDR3. Trimming cost V 5 bases and J 1 base, with 11 bases left between them. Germline CDR1 SGHVS, CDR2 FQNEAQ. The chain's CDR3 is CASSPSVVNYGYTF. The CDR3, as DNA: TGTGCCAGCAGCCCCTCGGTCGTTAACTATGGCTACACCTTC.

This chain joins TRBV5-1 and TRBJ2-2; D call uncertain. The V end was cut by 0 bases, the J end by 5 bases, with 8 bases between. The germline CDR1 and CDR2 sequences are SGHRS and YFSETQ. The CDR3 extends over 14 amino acids. Written as DNA, the CDR3 is TGCGCCAGCAGCTTGGAGCCGACAACCGGGGAGCTGTTTTTT. This gives the protein CASSLEPTTGELFF.

The J gene is TRBJ2-1, the V gene TRBV12-5, with 9 bases fitting TRBD2. Germline CDR1 reads LGHNT; CDR2 reads FRNRAP. This CDR3 spans 16 amino acids. V shed 1 base, J shed 7 bases, and the junction held 8 bases outside the gene matches. CDR3 sequence (DNA): TGTGCTAGTGGTTTGGACGTAGCGGGAGCCCCGAATGAGCAGTTCTTC. It encodes CASGLDVAGAPNEQFF.

The chain links TRBV6-5 to TRBJ2-7; the D is unclear. From germline, CDR1 is MNHEY and CDR2 SVGAGI. CDR3 length equals 11 residues. V was pared by 7 bases and J by 4 bases, with 8 bases between. In nucleotides, the CDR3 is TGTGCCAGCAACTCCGGATACGAGCAGTACTTC. Protein sequence: CASNSGYEQYF.

The chain recombines TRBV2 with TRBJ2-1, with D uncertain. V gave up 0 bases and J gave up 4 bases, with 7 bases separating them. The CDR3 is made up of 14 amino acids. Germline-derived CDR1 and CDR2 are SNHLY and FYNNEI. For the CDR3, the DNA is TGTGCCAGCAGTGAAGCGCTGCGTTACAATGAGCAGTTCTTC. This sequence encodes CASSEALRYNEQFF.

This rearrangement joins TRBV7-9 to TRBJ2-2; 7 bases align to TRBD1. J gave up 6 bases and V 3 bases, and 7 bases lay outside the gene matches. Germline V gene sequence: CDR1 SEHNR, CDR2 FQNEAQ (reference sequence). CDR3 length equals 15 residues. CDR3 nucleotides: TGTGCCAGCAGCTTCGCCGACAGGGACGCCGGGGAGCTGTTTTTT. Encoded protein: CASSFADRDAGELFF.

The chain combines TRBV28 with TRBJ1-3; D is uncertain. Trimming took 5 bases from V and 0 from J, leaving 11 bases between them. CDR3 length: 15 amino acids. Looked up from germline, CDR1 is MDHEN and CDR2 is SYDVKM. The CDR3 loop reads CASSTGDASGNTIYF. CDR3 nucleotides: TGTGCCAGCAGTACGGGCGATGCCTCTGGAAACACCATATATTTT.

The chain joins TRBV18 to TRBJ2-3; D assignment may be TRBD1 or TRBD2 (5 bases each). Germline lookup yields CDR1 KGHSH and CDR2 LQKENI. CDR3 size: 14 residues. Trimming removed 5 bases from V and 2 bases from J, with 11 bases in between. The CDR3 reads CASSSEGNTDTQYF. For the CDR3, the DNA is TGTGCCAGCTCATCCGAGGGGAACACAGATACGCAGTATTTT.

This sequence joins TRBV11-2 and TRBJ2-1; D possibly corresponds to TRBD2 (6 bases). The CDR3 is 18 amino acids. Between the trimmed V and J ends, which lost 0 bases and 4 bases, there was a span of 19 bases. The germline V gene has CDR1 SGHAT and CDR2 FQNNGV. CDR3 protein: CASSLDGIGTGSYNEQFF. CDR3 sequence (DNA): TGTGCCAGCAGCTTAGATGGGATAGGGACTGGATCTTACAATGAGCAGTTCTTC.

The chain joins TRBV2 to TRBJ2-1; 11 bases align to TRBD2. The germline V gene has CDR1 SNHLY and CDR2 FYNNEI. V shed 7 bases and J 4 bases; nucleotides not matched to a gene: 3. The length of the CDR3 is 14 residues. CDR3 DNA sequence: TGTGCCAGCACGGGACTAGCGGAATACAATGAGCAGTTCTTC. It specifies CASTGLAEYNEQFF.

This rearrangement joins TRBV27 to TRBJ2-3; 8 bases match TRBD2. V lost 5 bases, J lost 2 bases, and 9 bases stayed unmatched. The CDR3 covers 16 residues. CDR1 and CDR2 (germline): MNHEY, SMNVEV (reference sequence). The CDR3 DNA reads TGTGCCAGCAGTAGAAAAATTAGCGGGAACACAGATACGCAGTATTTT. Its translation: CASSRKISGNTDTQYF.

The chain links TRBV27 to TRBJ1-4, with TRBD1 matching over 7 bases. V lost 5 bases, J lost 5 bases, and 8 bases stayed unmatched. CDR1 and CDR2 from the germline V gene are MNHEY and SMNVEV (reference sequence). The CDR3 totals 15 residues. As DNA, the CDR3 is TGTGCCAGCAGTCCCCAGGGGGGATACAATGAAAAACTGTTTTTT. Encoded protein: CASSPQGGYNEKLFF. The variable domain in full, completed from reference TRBV27 and TRBJ1-4, reads EAQVTQNPRYLITVTGKKLTVTCSQNMNHEYMSWYRQDPGLGLRQIYYSMNVEVTDKGDVPEGYKVSRKEKRNFPLILESPSPNQTSLYFCASSPQGGYNEKLFFGSGTQLSVL.